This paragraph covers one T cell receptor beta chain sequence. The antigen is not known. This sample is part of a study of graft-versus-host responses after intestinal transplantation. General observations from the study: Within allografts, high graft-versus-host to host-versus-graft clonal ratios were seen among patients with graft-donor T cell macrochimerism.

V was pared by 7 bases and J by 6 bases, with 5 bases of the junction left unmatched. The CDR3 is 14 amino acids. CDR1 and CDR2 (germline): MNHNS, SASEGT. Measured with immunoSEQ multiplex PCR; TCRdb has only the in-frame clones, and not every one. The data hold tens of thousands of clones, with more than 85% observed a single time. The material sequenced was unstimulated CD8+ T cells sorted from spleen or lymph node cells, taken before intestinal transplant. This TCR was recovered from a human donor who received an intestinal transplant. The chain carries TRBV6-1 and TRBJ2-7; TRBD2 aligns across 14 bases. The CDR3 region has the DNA TGTGCCAGCATGGGACTAGCGGGAGTTGGCGAGCAGTACTTC. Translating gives CASMGLAGVGEQYF.